These 26 T cell receptor beta chains were sequenced from one sample in a study of blood T cell repertoires in COVID-19. Generated by immunoSEQ multiplex PCR, the TCRdb table keeps only in-frame clones and is missing some. The sample lists some 360,000 clones, 88% seen once, with just over 1% in the top ten. The sequencing sample was made of PBMCs or T cells enriched from blood (not recorded which). The receptor source for this set is a woman in her twenties or thirties who had been exposed to COVID-19.

V and J are TRBV25-1 and TRBJ2-2, with a weak D call TRBD1 (5 bases). The CDR3 is 14 residues long. V dropped 8 bases and J dropped 1 base, with 11 bases sitting between them. Germline values: CDR1 MGHDK, CDR2 SYGVNS. The CDR3 spells CASSRGMNTGELFF. As DNA, the CDR3 is TGTGCCAGCTCTAGGGGTATGAACACCGGGGAGCTGTTTTTT.

V is TRBV7-2 and J is TRBJ2-7, with TRBD1 matching 9 bases. Germline V gene sequence: CDR1 SGHTA, CDR2 FQGNSA. With 3 bases clipped from V and 0 bases from J, the junction kept 3 bases outside the gene matches. This CDR3 has 15 amino acids. CDR3 in DNA: TGTGCCAGCAGCTTGGACAGGGGCGCCTCCTACGAGCAGTACTTC. This translates into CASSLDRGASYEQYF.

V gene TRBV9 combines with J gene TRBJ2-7, with D tentatively TRBD2 (6 bases). The germline CDR1 and CDR2 sequences are SGDLS and YYNGEE. The V end lost 0 bases, the J end lost 2 bases, and 9 bases lay between the germline ends. This CDR3 is 14 amino acids long. CDR3 residues: CASSVVGGPYEQYF. In DNA form, the CDR3 reads TGTGCCAGCAGCGTAGTGGGAGGTCCCTACGAGCAGTACTTC.

V usage is TRBV2 and J usage is TRBJ1-2, with 9 bases that match TRBD1. The CDR3 is 14 residues long. The germline V gene encodes CDR1 SNHLY and CDR2 FYNNEI. With 6 bases clipped from V and 6 bases from J, the junction kept 8 bases outside the gene matches. CDR3 DNA: TGTGCCAGCAGACCGGACAGGGGTCTGAATGGCTACACCTTC. This sequence encodes CASRPDRGLNGYTF.

V usage is TRBV5-4 and J usage is TRBJ1-1; D gene unclear. The germline gives CDR1 SGHNT, CDR2 YYREEE (reference sequence). Trimming took 0 bases from V and 0 from J, leaving 9 bases between them. CDR3 length: 15 amino acids. The CDR3 protein is CASSLGMAVNTEAFF. The DNA for the CDR3 is TGTGCCAGCAGCTTGGGTATGGCAGTGAACACTGAAGCTTTCTTT. Together with reference TRBV5-4 and TRBJ1-1, the CDR3 gives the full variable domain: ETGVTQSPTHLIKTRGQQVTLRCSSQSGHNTVSWYQQALGQGPQFIFQYYREEENGRGNFPPRFSGLQFPNYSSELNVNALELDDSALYLCASSLGMAVNTEAFFGQGTRLTVV.

The chain joins TRBV2 to TRBJ2-2; 11 bases are a match to TRBD1. J was trimmed by 5 bases and V by 10 bases; bases with no gene match: 9. The CDR3 has 15 residues. Germline CDR1 and CDR2: SNHLY and FYNNEI. The CDR3 sequence: CATLGTGGRTGELFF. In DNA, the CDR3 is TGTGCCACCCTGGGGACAGGGGGTCGTACCGGGGAGCTGTTTTTT.

The chain recombines TRBV7-3 with TRBJ2-3; possible D gene TRBD2, 6 bases. The CDR3 spans 14 residues. Per the germline V gene, CDR1 is SGHTA and CDR2 is FQGTGA. V was pared by 5 bases and J by 6 bases, with 15 bases between. The CDR3 reads CASSQNSGGDTQYF. CDR3 nucleotides: TGTGCCAGCAGCCAAAATAGCGGCGGGGATACGCAGTATTTT.

J is TRBJ2-1 and V is TRBV6-5; 10 bases are a match to TRBD2. CDR3 length: 14 amino acids. V trimming: 9 bases; J trimming: 8 bases; junction bases outside the gene matches: 10. CDR1 and CDR2 (germline): MNHEY, SVGAGI. CDR3 DNA sequence: TGTGCCAGTTTAGCGGGAGGCTCGATCGATGAGCAGTTCTTC. This encodes CASLAGGSIDEQFF.

CDR3 in amino acids: CASSPALAGFSTDTQYF. The CDR3 DNA reads TGTGCCAGCAGCCCCGCCCTAGCGGGGTTTAGCACAGATACGCAGTATTTT. V and J are TRBV9 and TRBJ2-3; 9 positions agree with TRBD2. CDR1 SGDLS and CDR2 YYNGEE come from the germline V gene. The V gene end was trimmed by 4 bases and the J gene end by 0 bases; junction bases not matched to a gene: 9. This CDR3 spans 17 amino acids. Full variable domain (rest looked up from reference TRBV9 and TRBJ2-3): DSGVTQTPKHLITATGQRVTLRCSPRSGDLSVYWYQQSLDQGLQFLIQYYNGEERAKGNILERFSAQQFPDLHSELNLSSLELGDSALYFCASSPALAGFSTDTQYFGPGTRLTVL.

The chain recombines TRBV14 with TRBJ1-2; D remains unclear. V was pared by 5 bases and J by 8 bases, with 21 bases between. CDR1 and CDR2 (germline): SGHDN, FVKESK. CDR3 length: 15 residues. In DNA form, the CDR3 reads TGTGCCAGCAGCATCAACGACCGGGATCCAAGCGGCTACACCTTC. It translates to CASSINDRDPSGYTF.

The chain links TRBV27 to TRBJ2-2, with TRBD2 matching 7 bases. The V and J ends lost 5 bases and 1 base, in that order; junction bases with no gene match: 13. The CDR3 runs 18 residues. CDR1 is MNHEY, CDR2 SMNVEV, per germline (reference sequence). CDR3 protein: CASSPSPGLIMNTGELFF. For the CDR3, the DNA is TGTGCCAGCAGTCCTTCCCCGGGACTAATCATGAACACCGGGGAGCTGTTTTTT.

This clone appeared a single time. CDR3 sequence reads: CASSEPAPGGQRPQHF. For the CDR3, the DNA is TGTGCCAGCAGCGAACCCGCCCCAGGGGGCCAACGGCCCCAGCATTTT. V usage is TRBV5-8 and J usage is TRBJ1-5; 8 bases are shared with TRBD1. The V gene's germline CDR1 is SGHTS and CDR2 YDEGEE. Trimming removed 4 bases from V and 9 bases from J; junction bases left unmatched: 15. The CDR3 covers 16 residues.

The chain combines TRBV12-3 or TRBV12-4 with TRBJ2-1, with no clear D. The V gene lost 5 bases and the J gene lost 9 bases, with 8 bases spanning the gap. The CDR3 loop spans 11 amino acids. The CDR3 region has the DNA TGTGCCAGCAGTCAGATTTCTGAGCAGTTCTTC. It is translated as CASSQISEQFF.

The genes are TRBV5-5 and TRBJ2-7, with a tentative D call TRBD2 (5 bases). CDR1 and CDR2 from the germline V gene are SGHKS and YYEKEE (reference sequence). This CDR3 spans 13 amino acids. The germline V and J ends were trimmed by 3 bases and 2 bases, with 9 bases remaining between them. The CDR3 bases are TGTGCCAGCAGCTACCCCGGGACCTACGAGCAGTACTTC. Amino acids: CASSYPGTYEQYF.

This clone was counted once. The rearrangement joins TRBV18 to TRBJ2-7; 8 bases are a match to TRBD1. The CDR3 has 15 amino acids. From germline, CDR1 is KGHSH and CDR2 LQKENI. J gave up 0 bases and V 8 bases, and 9 bases lay outside the gene matches. The CDR3 coding sequence is TGTGCCAGCACGCAGGGGGCTAGCCGCTCCTACGAGCAGTACTTC. It translates to CASTQGASRSYEQYF.

J is TRBJ2-7 and V is TRBV7-9; possible D gene TRBD1, 5 bases. V lost 4 bases, J lost 2 bases, and 9 bases lay in between. Looked up from germline, CDR1 is SEHNR and CDR2 is FQNEAQ (reference sequence). This CDR3 has 13 amino acids. CDR3 in amino acids: CASSYTGPYEQYF. The CDR3 DNA sequence: TGTGCCAGCAGCTATACAGGTCCCTACGAGCAGTACTTC.

This sequence joins TRBV7-3 and TRBJ2-1, with 9 bases matching TRBD1. In germline, CDR1 is SGHTA, CDR2 FQGTGA. The CDR3 sequence is 17 residues long. J was trimmed by 0 bases and V by 4 bases; bases with no gene match: 7. The CDR3 region is CASSSGTGTVSYNEQFF. In nucleotides, the CDR3 is TGTGCCAGCAGCTCCGGGACAGGGACTGTCTCCTACAATGAGCAGTTCTTC.

CDR3 DNA sequence: TGTGCCAGTACCCTGGCGGGGGCTGAAGCTTTCTTT. Amino acid sequence: CASTLAGAEAFF. The rearrangement joins TRBV19 to TRBJ1-1; tentative D call: TRBD1 (5 bases). Germline-derived CDR1 and CDR2 are LNHDA and SQIVND (reference sequence). The CDR3 is 12 residues long. V was trimmed by 7 bases and J by 6 bases, leaving 12 bases between them.

The genes are TRBV5-4 and TRBJ2-7, with a weak D call TRBD1 (6 bases). Germline assignment: CDR1 SGHNT and CDR2 YYREEE (reference sequence). The CDR3 is 15 amino acids. V lost 4 bases and J lost 2, with 16 bases in between. The CDR3 loop is CASSLGTPKPYEQYF. The CDR3 bases are TGTGCCAGCAGCCTTGGGACACCCAAACCCTACGAGCAGTACTTC.

This clone was seen just once. This chain uses TRBV7-8 with TRBJ2-3, with 12 bases fitting TRBD2. The CDR3 loop spans 17 amino acids. Germline CDR1 and CDR2: SGHVS and FQNEAQ. With 5 bases clipped from V and 3 bases from J, the junction kept 9 bases outside the gene matches. The CDR3 loop is CASSTTTSGSRTDTQYF. CDR3 bases: TGTGCCAGCAGCACCACGACTAGCGGGAGTAGAACAGATACGCAGTATTTT.

This rearrangement joins TRBV9 to TRBJ1-6; no clear D gene. The CDR3 has 13 amino acids. Germline loops: CDR1 SGDLS, CDR2 YYNGEE. V dropped 4 bases and J dropped 5 bases, with 7 bases sitting between them. The CDR3 DNA sequence: TGTGCCAGCAGCTTACTAGATAATTCACCCCTCCACTTT. Translating gives CASSLLDNSPLHF.

V usage is TRBV15 and J usage is TRBJ2-5; maybe TRBD1 (6 bases). V lost 0 bases, J lost 5 bases, and 10 bases lay in between. Germline values: CDR1 LNHNV, CDR2 YYDKDF (reference sequence). This CDR3 has 14 amino acids. CDR3 sequence (DNA): TGTGCCACCAGCAGAGAAGGGGGTTATGAGACCCAGTACTTC. Residues: CATSREGGYETQYF.

The table lists this clone with a count of one. The chain recombines TRBV11-3 with TRBJ2-7; TRBD2 matches 7 bases. This CDR3 has 15 residues. CDR1 and CDR2 from the germline V gene are SGHNT and YENEEA. The V gene end was trimmed by 0 bases and the J gene end by 5 bases; junction bases not matched to a gene: 7. The CDR3 DNA reads TGTGCCAGCAGCTTAGATGGACGCGGGAGCGACGAGCAGTACTTC. It encodes CASSLDGRGSDEQYF.

The chain employs TRBV27 and TRBJ2-4; TRBD1 matches at 8 bases. CDR3 size: 14 residues. CDR1 MNHEY and CDR2 SMNVEV come from the germline V gene (reference sequence). The J segment lost 1 base and the V segment lost 8 bases, leaving 4 bases of the junction unmatched. The CDR3 DNA is TGTGCCAGCGGACAGGGTCTCGCCAAAAACATTCAGTACTTC. It specifies CASGQGLAKNIQYF.

The chain uses TRBV12-5 and TRBJ2-5; 7 bases map to TRBD1. Germline CDR1 LGHNT, CDR2 FRNRAP. There are 14 residues in the CDR3. The junction had 12 bases not matched to a gene; V was cut back by 7 bases and J by 7 bases. The CDR3 loop is CASAPGQVIGTQYF. The CDR3 DNA sequence: TGTGCTAGTGCCCCCGGACAGGTCATAGGGACCCAGTACTTC.

The CDR3 bases are TGTGCCAGCAGCCGATATAGCGGGAGGAACTACGAGCAGTACTTC. Protein sequence: CASSRYSGRNYEQYF. The chain uses TRBV7-3 and TRBJ2-7; TRBD2 matches 10 bases. The V and J ends lost 5 bases and 3 bases, in that order; junction bases with no gene match: 7. From germline, CDR1 is SGHTA and CDR2 FQGTGA. This CDR3 has 15 residues.